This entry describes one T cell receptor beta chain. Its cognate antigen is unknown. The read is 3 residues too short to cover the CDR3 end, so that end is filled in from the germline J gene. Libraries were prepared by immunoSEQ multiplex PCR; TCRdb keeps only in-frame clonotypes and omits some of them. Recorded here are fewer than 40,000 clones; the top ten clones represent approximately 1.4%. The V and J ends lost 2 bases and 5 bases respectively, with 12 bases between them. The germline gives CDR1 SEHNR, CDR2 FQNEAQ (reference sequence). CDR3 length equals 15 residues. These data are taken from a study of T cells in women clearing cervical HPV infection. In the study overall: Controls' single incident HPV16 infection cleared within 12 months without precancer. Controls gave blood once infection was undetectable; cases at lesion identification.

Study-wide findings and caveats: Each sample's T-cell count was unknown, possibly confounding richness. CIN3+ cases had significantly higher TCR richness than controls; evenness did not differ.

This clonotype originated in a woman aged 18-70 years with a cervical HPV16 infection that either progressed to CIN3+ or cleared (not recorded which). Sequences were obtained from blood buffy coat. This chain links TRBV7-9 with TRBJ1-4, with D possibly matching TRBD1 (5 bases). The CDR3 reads CASSLSGESNEKLFF. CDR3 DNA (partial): TGTGCCAGCAGCTTATCGGGGGAGAGCAATGAAAAA.